This TCR beta chain was obtained from a study of cytotoxic CD8 clonotypes in ibrutinib-treated CLL. The wider study: Responses: around 24 partial, 2 complete; after median roughly 68 months, around 15 stayed remitted, about twelve progressed.

Trimming took off 1 base at V and 1 base at J, with 7 bases between the two ends. Looked up from germline, CDR1 is LNHNV and CDR2 is YYDKDF (reference sequence). CDR3 length: 14 amino acids. Using immunoSEQ multiplex PCR, the repertoire was profiled, and TCRdb retains in-frame clones only, with some absent. The table shows about 140,000 clones, with approximately 90% occurring only once. The sequences come from PBMCs, collected after 12 months of ibrutinib treatment. The J gene is TRBJ1-1, the V gene TRBV15, with D unresolved. The receptor's source is a human donor with chronic lymphocytic leukemia. CDR3 in amino acids: CATSRVRQNTEAFF. The CDR3 DNA reads as TGTGCCACCAGCAGAGTCCGTCAGAACACTGAAGCTTTCTTT.